The 14 T cell receptor beta chains in this list originate from one sample, sequenced in a study of blood T cells in healthy people across ages. The use of a sample-barcoded 5' primer and a J-beta primer mix characterized a second PCR of roughly 6 to 12 cycles. TCRdb re-called the 5' RACE reads through MiXCR, storing one row per CDR3 protein. The sample has over 1,200,000 distinct CDR3 sequences; around 59% are singletons. Sequencing was performed on blood. These TCRs come from a man aged 18 to 35 in good health.

This chain joins TRBV30 and TRBJ2-2; D ambiguous. The germline CDR1 and CDR2 sequences are GTSNPN and SVGIG (reference sequence). CDR3 length: 11 amino acids. V lost 1 base and J 7 bases, leaving 4 bases between the germline ends. The CDR3 nucleotides read TGTGCCTGGAGTGAGGTCGGGGAGCTGTTTTTT. This gives the protein CAWSEVGELFF. The whole variable domain, remainder taken from reference TRBV30 and TRBJ2-2, is SQTIHQWPATLVQPVGSPLSLECTVEGTSNPNLYWYRQAAGRGLQLLFYSVGIGQISSEVPQNLSASRPQDRQFILSSKKLLLSDSGFYLCAWSEVGELFFGEGSRLTVL.

The V gene is TRBV27, the J gene TRBJ1-5, with TRBD1 identical over 8 bases. Germline loops: CDR1 MNHEY, CDR2 SMNVEV (reference sequence). Trimming took 6 bases from V and 2 from J; bases not matched to a gene: 9. CDR3 length: 16 residues. CDR3 sequence: CASSAGKGQGNQPQHF. The CDR3 DNA is TGTGCCAGCAGCGCGGGGAAGGGACAGGGCAATCAGCCCCAGCATTTT.

V usage is TRBV7-2 and J usage is TRBJ2-7; a weak D match, TRBD2 (6 bases). Trimming took 5 bases from V and 3 from J, leaving 14 bases between them. The CDR3 has 14 amino acids. From germline, CDR1 is SGHTA and CDR2 FQGNSA. As DNA, the CDR3 is TGTGCCAGCAGCCGTCCCGGGACTGTCTACGAGCAGTACTTC. Residues: CASSRPGTVYEQYF.

This chain connects TRBV3-1 to TRBJ2-1; D may be TRBD1 (7 bases). The length of the CDR3 is 14 residues. The V gene lost 5 bases and the J gene lost 3 bases, with 11 bases spanning the gap. Germline V gene lookup returns CDR1 LGHDT and CDR2 YNNKEL (reference sequence). The CDR3 DNA is TGTGCCAGCAGCTGGCGGGACAGCTACAATGAGCAGTTCTTC. Its protein is CASSWRDSYNEQFF.

The chain has TRBV24-1 and TRBJ2-3; D gene uncertain. This CDR3 contains 15 residues. Germline lookup yields CDR1 KGHDR and CDR2 SFDVKD. Trimming stripped 0 bases from V and 0 bases from J, with 6 bases between. The CDR3 DNA reads TGTGCCACCAGTGATTTGGGACGGAGCACAGATACGCAGTATTTT. This sequence encodes CATSDLGRSTDTQYF.

This clonotype was recorded a few times. This chain links TRBV9 with TRBJ2-7, with 7 bases fitting TRBD1. CDR3 length: 16 residues. Germline values: CDR1 SGDLS, CDR2 YYNGEE. V was pared by 4 bases and J by 3 bases, with 13 bases of the junction left unmatched. The CDR3 region is CASSTDRVFIGYEQYF. DNA for the CDR3: TGTGCCAGCAGCACAGACAGGGTTTTTATCGGCTACGAGCAGTACTTC.

CDR3 loop: CASTERIAKNIQYF. The CDR3 DNA is TGTGCCAGCACCGAGAGGATAGCCAAAAACATTCAGTACTTC. The chain recombines TRBV9 with TRBJ2-4; D gene unclear. The CDR3 has 14 amino acids. V was shortened by 6 bases and J by 0 bases, with 10 bases between the two germline ends. Germline values: CDR1 SGDLS, CDR2 YYNGEE.

The V call is TRBV18, the J call TRBJ2-7; D perhaps matches TRBD2 (6 bases). The CDR3 has 12 amino acids. Between the trimmed V and J ends, which lost 4 bases and 6 bases, there was a span of 10 bases. Germline V CDR1 and CDR2: KGHSH, LQKENI. Here the CDR3 DNA reads TGTGCCAGCTCACGCGGGGAAGGCGAGCAGTACTTC. It translates to CASSRGEGEQYF.

The chain links TRBV20-1 to TRBJ1-3; a weak D match, TRBD1 (5 bases). Trimming pared 1 base from V and 4 bases from J, leaving 17 bases between. The germline V gene encodes CDR1 DFQATT and CDR2 SNEGSKA (reference sequence). The CDR3 covers 16 residues. The CDR3 DNA follows: TGCAGTGCTAGAGCCTGGACACAATATGCCGGAAACACCATATATTTT. Amino acid sequence: CSARAWTQYAGNTIYF.

This chain joins TRBV6-6 and TRBJ2-5; D gene unclear. The CDR3 has 13 amino acids. The germline V gene encodes CDR1 MNHNY and CDR2 SVGAGI (reference sequence). The V and J ends lost 0 bases and 11 bases respectively, with 13 bases between them. The CDR3 DNA sequence: TGTGCCAGCAGTTACTCTTCTTTGTCGATTCAGTACTTC. Translating it yields CASSYSSLSIQYF.

This clonotype was detected only a few times. The chain recombines TRBV28 with TRBJ1-5; possible D gene TRBD1, 6 bases. Trimming cost V 3 bases and J 6 bases, with 12 bases left between them. In germline, CDR1 is MDHEN, CDR2 SYDVKM. There are 14 residues in the CDR3. The CDR3 sequence: CASSLEQGAQPQHF. The CDR3 coding sequence is TGTGCCAGCAGTTTGGAACAGGGTGCTCAGCCCCAGCATTTT.

V gene TRBV5-1 combines with J gene TRBJ1-1, with D tentatively TRBD1 (6 bases). This CDR3 region has 15 residues. Per the germline V gene, CDR1 is SGHRS and CDR2 is YFSETQ. Trimming cost V 4 bases and J 5 bases, with 18 bases left between them. The CDR3 nucleotides read TGCGCCAGCAGCCCCTTGCCGGGGGCGAGGACTGAAGCTTTCTTT. Protein sequence: CASSPLPGARTEAFF.

J is TRBJ2-2 and V is TRBV4-1; D is perhaps TRBD1 or TRBD2 (5 bases each). The CDR3 is made up of 16 amino acids. The germline V gene has CDR1 MGHRA and CDR2 YSYEKL. V was pared by 4 bases and J by 4 bases, with 16 bases between. CDR3 sequence (DNA): TGCGCCAGCAGCCCATTCAGGGACCCCGTCACCGGGGAGCTGTTTTTT. Its translation is CASSPFRDPVTGELFF.

The chain is built from TRBV7-2 and TRBJ1-1; no clear D gene. The CDR3 is 15 residues long. V was clipped by 5 bases and J by 11 bases, with 24 bases between them. CDR1 and CDR2 from the germline V gene are SGHTA and FQGNSA. CDR3 protein: CASSPRPDTMNDAFF. The CDR3 DNA reads TGTGCCAGCAGCCCGAGACCGGATACCATGAATGACGCTTTCTTT. The full variable domain, rest sourced from reference TRBV7-2 and TRBJ1-1, is GAGVSQSPSNKVTEKGKDVELRCDPISGHTALYWYRQSLGQGLEFLIYFQGNSAPDKSGLPSDRFSAERTGGSVSTLTIQRTQQEDSAVYLCASSPRPDTMNDAFFGQGTRLTVV.